This is a list of T cell receptor beta chains from one sample in a study of cytomegalovirus exposure and HLA in healthy donors. Clones were sequenced by immunoSEQ multiplex PCR, and TCRdb holds only the in-frame ones, with some missing. The sample shows fewer than 250,000 clones, about three quarters of them seen only once. Material for sequencing was PBMCs. All receptors derive from a male donor in good health and CMV-seronegative. The CDR3 runs from the conserved cysteine through the conserved F or W. A D gene is named only where the DNA matches it firmly. Size values are once, few and many counts, or a class for expanded clones, and some rows have none.

d_gene	abundance	j_gene	v_gene	CDR3nt	CDR3aa
-	-	TRBJ2-1	TRBV10-3	TGTGCCATCAGTGAAGGAGCAGAATACTACAATGAGCAGTTCTTC	CAISEGAEYYNEQFF
TRBD2	-	TRBJ2-3	TRBV9	TGTGCCAGCAGCGTAACAGCACGGACTAGCGGGGCCTCAATTCACACAGATACGCAGTATTTT	CASSVTARTSGASIHTDTQYF
TRBD1	few	TRBJ1-5	TRBV25-1	TGTGCCAGCAGTGAAGGGGACAGGGTGGGTTTTTGGGATCAGCCCCAGCATTTT	CASSEGDRVGFWDQPQHF
TRBD2	-	TRBJ2-5	TRBV7-4	TGTGCCAGTCAGAGGGGGGGACTAGCGGGAGGAGGGGGAGAGACCCAGTACTTC	CASQRGGLAGGGGETQYF
TRBD2	-	TRBJ2-3	TRBV5-4	TGTGCCAGCAGCTTGGGACTAGCGGGAGGGCCCGGGAGCACAGATACGCAGTATTTT	CASSLGLAGGPGSTDTQYF
-	-	TRBJ2-6	TRBV7-9	TGTGCCAGCAGCTTAAACACAGGGACACCCTCTGGGGCCAACGTCCTGACTTTC	CASSLNTGTPSGANVLTF
-	few	TRBJ1-1	TRBV5-6	TGTGCCAGCAGCTTGGTCTACACTGAAGCTTTCTTT	CASSLVYTEAFF
-	-	TRBJ2-7	TRBV7-9	TGTGCCAGCAGCTCCGGCCGACATTTTACCTACGAGCAGTACTTC	CASSSGRHFTYEQYF
TRBD1	few	TRBJ2-1	TRBV27	TGTGCCAGCAGCCCCCCTGGGACAGGGATTAACAATGAGCAGTTCTTC	CASSPPGTGINNEQFF
TRBD1	-	TRBJ1-1	TRBV5-1	TGCGCCAGCAGCCCGAGGGACAGCGGCACTGAAGCTTTCTTT	CASSPRDSGTEAFF
-	-	TRBJ1-2	TRBV15	TGTGCCACCAGCGCCCGGGACAAGGATAACTATGGCTACACCTTC	CATSARDKDNYGYTF
-	-	TRBJ1-1	TRBV27	TGTGCCAGCAGCCCCCTACAGTTCTTTATTATGAGCACTGAAGCTTTCTTT	CASSPLQFFIMSTEAFF
-	-	TRBJ2-7	TRBV7-6	TGTGCCAGCAGCTCTTCAGCCTACGAGCAGTACTTC	CASSSSAYEQYF
TRBD1	-	TRBJ2-3	TRBV7-3	TGTGCCAGCAGTTCAGGGGGCGGCACAGATACGCAGTATTTT	CASSSGGGTDTQYF
TRBD1	-	TRBJ1-2	TRBV27	TGTGCCAGCAGCAAACAGGGGGGAATGAGGGGCTACACCTTC	CASSKQGGMRGYTF
TRBD1	-	TRBJ1-5	TRBV5-7	TGTGCCAGCAGCCTTCTCGGGACAGGAAACAATCAGCCCCAGCATTTT	CASSLLGTGNNQPQHF
-	-	TRBJ1-1	TRBV14	TGTGCCAGCAGCGCGAGCTGGACTGAAGCTTTCTTT	CASSASWTEAFF
-	-	TRBJ1-2	TRBV28	TGTGCCAGCAGTTTGGGCAGGGCCAACTATGGCTACACCTTC	CASSLGRANYGYTF
TRBD1	-	TRBJ1-5	TRBV6-1	TGTGCCAGCAGTGAAATCCGCGGACAGGGTCATCACCCCCAGCATTTT	CASSEIRGQGHHPQHF
-	-	TRBJ2-3	TRBV6-1	TGTGCCGGCGCTTCGGGAGTAGATACGCAGTATTTT	CAGASGVDTQYF
-	-	TRBJ2-7	TRBV11-3	TGTGCCAGCAGCTTAGCGGGTTCTCCCCACGAGCAGTACTTC	CASSLAGSPHEQYF
-	-	TRBJ1-1	TRBV11-3	TGTGCCAGCAGCTCCCCTCCCCTTGCGGAGAACACTGAAGCTTTCTTT	CASSSPPLAENTEAFF
TRBD1	few	TRBJ1-1	TRBV19	TGTGCCAGTAGGACAGGGGGGAACACTGAAGCTTTCTTT	CASRTGGNTEAFF
TRBD1	-	TRBJ1-2	TRBV5-1	TGCGCCAGCAGCGCCCCGGGACAGTATGGCTACACCTTC	CASSAPGQYGYTF
TRBD2	-	TRBJ2-2	TRBV11-2	TGTGCCAGCAGTACTAGCGGGGGAGTCACCGGGGAGCTGTTTTTT	CASSTSGGVTGELFF
-	-	TRBJ2-2	TRBV5-4	TGTGCCAGCAGACCGAGCGTCACCGGGGAGCTGTTTTTT	CASRPSVTGELFF
-	-	TRBJ2-7	TRBV7-9	TGTTCCAGCAGCCCAGGGGGTTTAGCGGGATCCTACGAGCAGTACTTC	CSSSPGGLAGSYEQYF
-	-	TRBJ2-1	TRBV5-6	TGTGCCAGCAGCTTGAGACGGGGGAGCACCTACAATGAGCAGTTCTTC	CASSLRRGSTYNEQFF
-	-	TRBJ2-7	TRBV5-4	TGTGCCAGCAGCTTGGGAGCGTCTACCGGCGAGCAGTACTTC	CASSLGASTGEQYF
-	few	TRBJ1-4	TRBV9	TGTGCCAGCAGCGCCCAGGGGATCGGTGAAAAACTGTTTTTT	CASSAQGIGEKLFF
TRBD1	-	TRBJ2-5	TRBV20-1	TGCTCCTGGACAGGGAAAGAGACCCAGTACTTC	CSWTGKETQYF
TRBD2	-	TRBJ2-3	TRBV19	TGTGCCAGTAGTCCCATAGCGGGAGTAGTCCACCCAGATACGCAGTATTTT	CASSPIAGVVHPDTQYF
TRBD1	few	TRBJ2-7	TRBV6-5	TGTGCCAGCAGTCCCTCGTGGGACAGGGTCTACGAGCAGTACTTC	CASSPSWDRVYEQYF
TRBD2	-	TRBJ2-5	TRBV7-3	TGTGCCAGCAGTTTGGACGGGGGGAGTGGAGAGACCCAGTACTTC	CASSLDGGSGETQYF
-	-	TRBJ1-1	TRBV7-2	TGTGCCAGCAGCTTATTGGGGGCGAGGTATGATGAAGCTTTCTTT	CASSLLGARYDEAFF
TRBD1	-	TRBJ2-7	TRBV6-5	TGTGCCAGCAGGTTGGTGGGACAGGGGGCCCGCGAGCAGTACTTC	CASRLVGQGAREQYF
-	-	TRBJ2-1	TRBV28	TGTGCCAGCAGTTTTCTGGCCCCTCTCGGGAATGAGCAGTTCTTC	CASSFLAPLGNEQFF
-	-	TRBJ1-5	TRBV30	TGTGCCTGGAGTGACGGAGGGAACCAGCCCCAGCATTTT	CAWSDGGNQPQHF
TRBD2	-	TRBJ2-2	TRBV27	TGTGCCAGCACGGCAGCGGGAGGAGTTGGTACCGGGGAGCTGTTTTTT	CASTAAGGVGTGELFF
TRBD1	-	TRBJ2-7	TRBV27	TGTGCCAGCAGTTTAAACTCGGCGGACAGGAGCTACGAGCAGTACTTC	CASSLNSADRSYEQYF
TRBD2	-	TRBJ2-5	TRBV7-2	TGTGCCAGCAGCTTAGGTGGGACTAGCGGGAGTTCTCAAGAGACCCAGTACTTC	CASSLGGTSGSSQETQYF
-	-	TRBJ2-7	TRBV11-2	TGTGCCAGCAGCTTGGGGCCCAACTCCTACGAGCAGTACTTC	CASSLGPNSYEQYF
-	-	TRBJ2-5	TRBV10-3	TGTGCCATCAGTGAGTCCCAGAGGGGGGGCTTTCAAGAGACCCAGTACTTC	CAISESQRGGFQETQYF
-	-	TRBJ1-4	TRBV5-4	TGTGCCAGCCGACAAGCGGGAGCGATAAGTGAAAAACTGTTTTTT	CASRQAGAISEKLFF
TRBD1	-	TRBJ1-2	TRBV27	TGTGCCAGCAGACCCCGGGAGGGGGCCCATTCTTACTATGGCTACACCTTC	CASRPREGAHSYYGYTF
TRBD2	-	TRBJ2-7	TRBV4-1	TGCGCCAGCAGCGGCGGGGGGTCCTACGAGCAGTACTTC	CASSGGGSYEQYF